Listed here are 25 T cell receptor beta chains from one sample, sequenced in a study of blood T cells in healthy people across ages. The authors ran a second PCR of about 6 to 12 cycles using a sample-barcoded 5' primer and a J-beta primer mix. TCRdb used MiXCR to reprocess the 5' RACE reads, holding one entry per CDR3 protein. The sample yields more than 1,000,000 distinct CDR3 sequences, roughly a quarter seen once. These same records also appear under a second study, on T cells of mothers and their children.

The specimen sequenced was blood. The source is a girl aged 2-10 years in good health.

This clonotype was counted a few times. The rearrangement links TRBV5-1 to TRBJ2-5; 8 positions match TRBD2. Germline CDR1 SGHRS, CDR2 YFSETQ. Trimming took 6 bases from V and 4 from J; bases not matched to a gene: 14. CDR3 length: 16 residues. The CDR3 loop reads CASTFDPGGASETQYF. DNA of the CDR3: TGCGCCAGCACCTTTGATCCCGGGGGGGCCTCAGAGACCCAGTACTTC.

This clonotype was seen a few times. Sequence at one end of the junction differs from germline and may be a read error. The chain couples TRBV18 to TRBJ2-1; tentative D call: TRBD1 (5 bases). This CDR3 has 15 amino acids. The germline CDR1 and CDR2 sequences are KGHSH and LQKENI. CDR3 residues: CAGSPGPPSYNEQFF. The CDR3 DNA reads TGTGCCGGCTCACCAGGGCCCCCCTCCTACAATGAGCAGTTCTTC.

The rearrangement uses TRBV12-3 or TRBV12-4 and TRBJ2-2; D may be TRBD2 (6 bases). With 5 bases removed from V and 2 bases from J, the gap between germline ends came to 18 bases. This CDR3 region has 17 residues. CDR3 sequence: CASSPYAAGSNTGELFF. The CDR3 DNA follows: TGTGCCAGCAGTCCCTATGCGGCGGGGTCAAACACCGGGGAGCTGTTTTTT.

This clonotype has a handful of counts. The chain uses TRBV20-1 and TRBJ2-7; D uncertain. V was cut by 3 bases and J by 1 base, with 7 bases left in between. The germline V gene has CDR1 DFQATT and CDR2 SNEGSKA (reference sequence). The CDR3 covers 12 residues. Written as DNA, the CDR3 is TGCAGTGCTAGTTACAGTTCCTACGAGCAGTACTTC. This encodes CSASYSSYEQYF.

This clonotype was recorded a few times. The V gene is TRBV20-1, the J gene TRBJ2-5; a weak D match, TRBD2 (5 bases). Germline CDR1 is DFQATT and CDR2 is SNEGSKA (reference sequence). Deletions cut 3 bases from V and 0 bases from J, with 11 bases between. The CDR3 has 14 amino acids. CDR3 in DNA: TGCAGTGCTAGTCCCAGCGGTTACCAAGAGACCCAGTACTTC. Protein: CSASPSGYQETQYF.

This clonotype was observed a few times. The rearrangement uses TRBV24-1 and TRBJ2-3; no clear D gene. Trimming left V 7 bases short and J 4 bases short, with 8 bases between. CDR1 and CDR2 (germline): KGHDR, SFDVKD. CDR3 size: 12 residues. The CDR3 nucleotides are TGTGCCACCAGCCTGTCATCAGATACGCAGTATTTT. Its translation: CATSLSSDTQYF.

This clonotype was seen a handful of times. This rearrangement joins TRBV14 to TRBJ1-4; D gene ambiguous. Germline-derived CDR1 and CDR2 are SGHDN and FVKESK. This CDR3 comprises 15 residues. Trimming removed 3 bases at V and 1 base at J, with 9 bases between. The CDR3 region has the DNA TGTGCCAGCAGCCACCTCCGAGAAACTAATGAAAAACTGTTTTTT. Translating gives CASSHLRETNEKLFF.

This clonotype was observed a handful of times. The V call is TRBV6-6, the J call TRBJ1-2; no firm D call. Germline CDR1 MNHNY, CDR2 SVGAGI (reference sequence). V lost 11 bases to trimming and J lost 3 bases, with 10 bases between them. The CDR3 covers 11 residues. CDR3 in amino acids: CACESDYGYTF. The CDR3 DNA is TGTGCCTGCGAAAGCGACTATGGCTACACCTTC.

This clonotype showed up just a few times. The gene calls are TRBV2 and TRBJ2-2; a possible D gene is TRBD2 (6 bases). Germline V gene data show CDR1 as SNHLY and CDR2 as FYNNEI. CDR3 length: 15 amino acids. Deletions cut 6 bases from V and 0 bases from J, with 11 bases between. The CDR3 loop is CASSGTGPNTGELFF. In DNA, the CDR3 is TGTGCCAGCAGCGGGACTGGACCGAACACCGGGGAGCTGTTTTTT.

CDR3 bases: TGTGCCACCACTAACAGGGAATCTAACTATGGCTACACCTTC. This encodes CATTNRESNYGYTF. The rearrangement uses TRBV10-3 and TRBJ1-2; TRBD1 is a possible D gene (6 bases). V gave up 10 bases and J gave up 0 bases, with 15 bases separating them. This CDR3 region has 14 residues. From germline, CDR1 is ENHRY and CDR2 SYGVKD.

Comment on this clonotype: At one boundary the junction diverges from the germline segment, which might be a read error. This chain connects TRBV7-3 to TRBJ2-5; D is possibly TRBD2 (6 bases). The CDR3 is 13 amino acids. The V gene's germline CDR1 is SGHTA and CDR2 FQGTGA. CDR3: CASSSDYNNERFF. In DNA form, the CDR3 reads TGTGCCAGCAGCTCGGACTACAACAATGAGCGGTTCTTC.

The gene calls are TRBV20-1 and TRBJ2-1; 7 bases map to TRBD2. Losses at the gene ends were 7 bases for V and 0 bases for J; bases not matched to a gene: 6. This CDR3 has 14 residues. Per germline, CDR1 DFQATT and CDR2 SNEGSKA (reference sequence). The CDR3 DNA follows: TGCAGTGGCTGTGGGGGGGACTCCTACAATGAGCAGTTCTTC. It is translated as CSGCGGDSYNEQFF.

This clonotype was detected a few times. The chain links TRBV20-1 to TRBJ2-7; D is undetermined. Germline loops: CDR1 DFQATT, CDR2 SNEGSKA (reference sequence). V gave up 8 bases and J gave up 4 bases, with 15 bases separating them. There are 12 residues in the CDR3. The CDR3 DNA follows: TGCAGTCCACCCTTTCCCGTTTACGAGCAGTACTTC. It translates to CSPPFPVYEQYF.

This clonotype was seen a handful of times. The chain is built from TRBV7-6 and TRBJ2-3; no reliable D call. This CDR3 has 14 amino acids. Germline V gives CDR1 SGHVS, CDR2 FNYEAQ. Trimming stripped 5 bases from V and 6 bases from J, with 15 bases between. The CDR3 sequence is CASSPPTGPDTQYF. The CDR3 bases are TGTGCCAGCAGCCCACCAACCGGTCCGGATACGCAGTATTTT.

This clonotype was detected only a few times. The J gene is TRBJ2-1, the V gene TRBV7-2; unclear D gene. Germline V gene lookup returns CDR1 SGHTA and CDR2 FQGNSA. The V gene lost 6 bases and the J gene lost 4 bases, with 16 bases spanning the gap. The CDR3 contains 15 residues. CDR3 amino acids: CASRIEVFAYNEQFF. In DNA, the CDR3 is TGTGCCAGCAGAATAGAGGTTTTTGCGTACAATGAGCAGTTCTTC. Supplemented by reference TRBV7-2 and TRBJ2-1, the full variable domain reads GAGVSQSPSNKVTEKGKDVELRCDPISGHTALYWYRQSLGQGLEFLIYFQGNSAPDKSGLPSDRFSAERTGGSVSTLTIQRTQQEDSAVYLCASRIEVFAYNEQFFGPGTRLTVL.

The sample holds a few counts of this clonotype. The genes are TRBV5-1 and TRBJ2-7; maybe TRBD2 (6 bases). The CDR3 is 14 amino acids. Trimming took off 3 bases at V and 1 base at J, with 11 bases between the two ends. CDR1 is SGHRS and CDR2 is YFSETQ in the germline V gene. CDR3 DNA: TGCGCCAGCAGCTCTGCAGGGACTTCCTACGAGCAGTACTTC. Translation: CASSSAGTSYEQYF.

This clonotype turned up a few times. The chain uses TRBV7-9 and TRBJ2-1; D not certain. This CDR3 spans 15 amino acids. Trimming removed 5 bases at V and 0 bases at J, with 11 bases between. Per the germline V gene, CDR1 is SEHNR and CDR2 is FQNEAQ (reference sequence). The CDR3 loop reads CASSLRASSYNEQFF. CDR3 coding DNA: TGTGCCAGCAGCCTACGGGCTAGCTCCTACAATGAGCAGTTCTTC.

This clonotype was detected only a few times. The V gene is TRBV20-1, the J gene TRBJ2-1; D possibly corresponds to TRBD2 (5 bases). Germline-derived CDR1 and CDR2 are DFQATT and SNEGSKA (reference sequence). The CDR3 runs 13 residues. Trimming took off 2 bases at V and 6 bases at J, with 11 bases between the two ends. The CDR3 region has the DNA TGCAGTGCTAGATACCCCGGACTCAATGAGCAGTTCTTC. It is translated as CSARYPGLNEQFF.

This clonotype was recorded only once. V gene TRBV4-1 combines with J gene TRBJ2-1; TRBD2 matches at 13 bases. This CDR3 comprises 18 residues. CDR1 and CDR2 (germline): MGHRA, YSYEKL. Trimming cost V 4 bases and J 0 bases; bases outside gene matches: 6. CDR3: CASSLGLAGDFSYNEQFF. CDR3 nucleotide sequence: TGCGCCAGCAGCCTCGGACTAGCGGGGGACTTCTCCTACAATGAGCAGTTCTTC.

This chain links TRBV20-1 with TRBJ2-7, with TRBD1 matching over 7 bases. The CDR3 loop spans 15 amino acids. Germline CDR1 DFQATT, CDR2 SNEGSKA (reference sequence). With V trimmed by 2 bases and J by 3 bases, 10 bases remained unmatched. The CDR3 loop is CSARPRTGSVYEQYF. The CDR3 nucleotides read TGCAGTGCTAGACCCCGGACAGGCTCCGTCTACGAGCAGTACTTC.

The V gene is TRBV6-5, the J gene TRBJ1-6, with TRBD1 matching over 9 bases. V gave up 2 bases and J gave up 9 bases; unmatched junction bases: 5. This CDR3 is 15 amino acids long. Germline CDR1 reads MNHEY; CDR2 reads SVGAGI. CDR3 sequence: CASSYGGTGSSPLHF. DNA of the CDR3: TGTGCCAGCAGTTACGGGGGGACAGGGAGTTCACCCCTCCACTTT.

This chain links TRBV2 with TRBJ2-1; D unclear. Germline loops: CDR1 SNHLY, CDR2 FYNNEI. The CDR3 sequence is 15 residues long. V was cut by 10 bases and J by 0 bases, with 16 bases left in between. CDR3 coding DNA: TGTGCCAACCAAGACCGGCAAAGCTCCTACAATGAGCAGTTCTTC. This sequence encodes CANQDRQSSYNEQFF.

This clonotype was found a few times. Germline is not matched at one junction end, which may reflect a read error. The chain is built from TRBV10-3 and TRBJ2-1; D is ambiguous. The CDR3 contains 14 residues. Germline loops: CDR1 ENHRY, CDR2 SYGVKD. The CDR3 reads CAIKGIQGSNEQVF. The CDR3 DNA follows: TGTGCCATCAAAGGGATACAAGGGTCAAATGAGCAGGTCTTC.

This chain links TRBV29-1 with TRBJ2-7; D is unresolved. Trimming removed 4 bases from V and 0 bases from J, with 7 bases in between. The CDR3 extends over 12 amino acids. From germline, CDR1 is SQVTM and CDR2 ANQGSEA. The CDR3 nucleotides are TGCAGCGTTGTCGAAAGCTCCTACGAGCAGTACTTC. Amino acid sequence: CSVVESSYEQYF.

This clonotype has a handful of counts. CDR3 nucleotides: TGTGCCAGCAGCATCCCGGGACAGGGGAATGAGCAGTTCTTC. It is translated as CASSIPGQGNEQFF. The chain carries TRBV7-2 and TRBJ2-5, with 10 nucleotides matching TRBD1. The closer fit of TRBJ2-1 to the DNA end suggests the J call may be wrong. The CDR3 length is 14 residues. The germline CDR1 and CDR2 sequences are SGHTA and FQGNSA.